The T cell receptor beta chain under discussion was sequenced for a study of T cell responses to AZD1222 COVID-19 vaccine. Generated by immunoSEQ multiplex PCR, the TCRdb table keeps only in-frame clones and is missing some. The sample holds roughly 150,000 clones; roughly nine tenths are singletons and the top ten take around 1%. Study-level points and caveats: Spike-wide coverage was observed for vaccine-associated CD4 TCRs, with dominant responses at 160-218 and 743-854. Mostly white British, mostly female donors; authors suggested clonal diversity may be underestimated. Repertoire samples came only from after the peak T cell response. Once two AZD1222 doses were given, Spike-specific TCR breadth and depth went up.

Concerning this clone: No antigen is known for it.

CDR1 SGHVS and CDR2 FNYEAQ come from the germline V gene. V lost 4 bases, J lost 7 bases, and 10 bases stayed unmatched. The CDR3 covers 15 residues. The source is an adult who received the AZD1222 COVID-19 vaccine. The sample here was peripheral blood, taken 28 days after the second AZD1222 dose. V is TRBV7-6 and J is TRBJ2-1; 7 bases align to TRBD1. CDR3 loop: CASSYPWTGRNEQFF. CDR3 nucleotides: TGTGCCAGCAGCTACCCCTGGACAGGCCGGAATGAGCAGTTCTTC. The full variable domain, in which reference TRBV7-6 and TRBJ2-1 provide the parts outside the CDR3, is GAGVSQSPRYKVTKRGQDVALRCDPISGHVSLYWYRQALGQGPEFLTYFNYEAQQDKSGLPNDRFSAERPEGSISTLTIQRTEQRDSAMYRCASSYPWTGRNEQFFGPGTRLTVL.